This record looks at one T cell receptor (beta chain) sequence and its context. Sample time point: persistent/refractory GD, antithyroid drugs over 5 years with positive TRAb. The TCR library used RNA extracted from PBMCs. Investigators prepared the TCR beta libraries by applying iRepertoire HTBI primers and Arm-PCR of CDR3 regions. TCRdb passed the multiplex PCR reads through MiXCR, listing each CDR3 protein once. The data contain roughly 500,000 distinct CDR3 sequences, 20% to 25% of them singletons. The data stem from a study of regulatory T cells in long-lasting Graves disease. Study-wide context: Disease was considered persistent Graves' disease after over 5 years of antithyroid drugs (with positive TSH receptor antibodies).

The germline V and J ends were trimmed by 0 bases and 1 base, with 6 bases remaining between them. CDR3 size: 13 residues. The germline V gene has CDR1 DFQATT and CDR2 SNEGSKA (reference sequence). The sequence came from a female donor with Graves disease. V and J are TRBV20-1 and TRBJ1-1; D unclear. Sequencing was performed on peripheral blood mononuclear cells (PBMCs), taken when the disease was refractory, from a patient treated with antithyroid drugs. Written as DNA, the CDR3 is TGCAGTGCTAGAGAGGCCGCGAACACTGAAGCTTTCTTT. Translating it yields CSAREAANTEAFF.